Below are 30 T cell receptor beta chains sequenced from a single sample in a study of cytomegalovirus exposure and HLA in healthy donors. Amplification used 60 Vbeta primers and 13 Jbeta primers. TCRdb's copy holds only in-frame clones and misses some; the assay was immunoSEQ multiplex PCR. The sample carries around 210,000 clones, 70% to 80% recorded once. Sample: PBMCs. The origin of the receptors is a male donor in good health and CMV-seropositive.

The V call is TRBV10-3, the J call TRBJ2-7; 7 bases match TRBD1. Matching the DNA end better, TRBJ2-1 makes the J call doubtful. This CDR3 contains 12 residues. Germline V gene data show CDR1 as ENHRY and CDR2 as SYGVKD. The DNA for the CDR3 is TGTGCCATCAGTGGCTCAGGGGGTGAGCAGTTCTTC. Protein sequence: CAISGSGGEQFF.

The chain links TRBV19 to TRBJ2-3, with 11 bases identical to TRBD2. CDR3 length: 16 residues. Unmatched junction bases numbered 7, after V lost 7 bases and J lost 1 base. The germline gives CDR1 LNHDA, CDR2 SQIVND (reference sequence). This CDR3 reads CASTISGGAGTDTQYF. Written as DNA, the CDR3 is TGTGCCAGTACCATTAGCGGGGGGGCCGGCACAGATACGCAGTATTTT.

The CDR3 DNA is TGTGCCAGCAGCTTAGGCGGGAACAACCATCAAGAGACCCAGTACTTC. This translates into CASSLGGNNHQETQYF. The chain employs TRBV7-3 and TRBJ2-5, with D possibly being TRBD2 (6 bases). Germline V gene lookup returns CDR1 SGHTA and CDR2 FQGTGA. The CDR3 has 16 amino acids. Trimming pared 2 bases from V and 2 bases from J, leaving 15 bases between.

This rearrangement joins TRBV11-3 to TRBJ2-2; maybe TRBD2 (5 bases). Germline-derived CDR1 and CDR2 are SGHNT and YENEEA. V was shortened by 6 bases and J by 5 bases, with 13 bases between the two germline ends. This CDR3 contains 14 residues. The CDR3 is CASSPRETTGELFF. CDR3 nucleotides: TGTGCCAGCAGTCCGAGGGAAACTACCGGGGAGCTGTTTTTT. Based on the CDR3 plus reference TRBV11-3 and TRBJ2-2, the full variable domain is EAGVVQSPRYKIIEKKQPVAFWCNPISGHNTLYWYLQNLGQGPELLIRYENEEAVDDSQLPKDRFSAERLKGVDSTLKIQPAELGDSAVYLCASSPRETTGELFFGEGSRLTVL.

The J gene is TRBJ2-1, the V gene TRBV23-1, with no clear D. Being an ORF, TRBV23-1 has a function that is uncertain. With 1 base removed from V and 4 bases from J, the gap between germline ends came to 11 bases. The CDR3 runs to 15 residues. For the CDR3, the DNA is TGCGCCAGCAGTCAATTGTTGGCTTCTTACAATGAGCAGTTCTTC. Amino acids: CASSQLLASYNEQFF.

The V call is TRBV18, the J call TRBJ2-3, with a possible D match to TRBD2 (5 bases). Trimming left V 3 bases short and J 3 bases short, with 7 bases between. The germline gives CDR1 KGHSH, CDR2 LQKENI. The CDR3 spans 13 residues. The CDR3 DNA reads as TGTGCCAGCTCACCGGGAGTAACAGATACGCAGTATTTT. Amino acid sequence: CASSPGVTDTQYF.

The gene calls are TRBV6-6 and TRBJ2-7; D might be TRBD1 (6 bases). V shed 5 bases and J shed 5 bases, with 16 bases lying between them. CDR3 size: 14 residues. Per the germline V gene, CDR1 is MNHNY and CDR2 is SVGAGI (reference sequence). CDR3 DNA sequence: TGTGCCAGCAGTACACGGACAGTTAGCGACGAGCAGTACTTC. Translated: CASSTRTVSDEQYF.

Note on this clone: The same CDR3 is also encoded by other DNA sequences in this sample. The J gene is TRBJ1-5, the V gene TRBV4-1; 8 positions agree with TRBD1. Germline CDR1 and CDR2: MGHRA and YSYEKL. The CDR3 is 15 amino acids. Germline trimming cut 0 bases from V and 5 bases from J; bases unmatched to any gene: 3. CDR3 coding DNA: TGCGCCAGCAGCCAAGATGCAGGGGGCGATCAGCCCCAGCATTTT. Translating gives CASSQDAGGDQPQHF.

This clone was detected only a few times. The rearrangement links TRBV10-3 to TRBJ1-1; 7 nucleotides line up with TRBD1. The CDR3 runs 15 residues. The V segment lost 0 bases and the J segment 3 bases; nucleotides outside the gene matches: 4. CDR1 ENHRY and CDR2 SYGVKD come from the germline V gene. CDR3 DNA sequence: TGTGCCATCAGTGAGTCTAGGCAGGGGGACACTGAAGCTTTCTTT. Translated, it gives CAISESRQGDTEAFF.

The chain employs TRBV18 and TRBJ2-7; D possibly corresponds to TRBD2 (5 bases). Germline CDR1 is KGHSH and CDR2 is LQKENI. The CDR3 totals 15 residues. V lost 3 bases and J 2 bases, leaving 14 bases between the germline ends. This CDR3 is CASSPQREGTYEQYF. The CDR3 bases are TGTGCCAGCTCACCGCAGAGGGAAGGCACCTACGAGCAGTACTTC.

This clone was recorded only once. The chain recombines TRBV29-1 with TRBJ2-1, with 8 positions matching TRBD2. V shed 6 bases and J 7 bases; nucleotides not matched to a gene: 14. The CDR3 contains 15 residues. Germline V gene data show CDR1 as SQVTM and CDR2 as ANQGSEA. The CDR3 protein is CSVTQREGRRNEQFF. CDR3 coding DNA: TGCAGCGTCACTCAACGGGAGGGCCGGAGGAATGAGCAGTTCTTC.

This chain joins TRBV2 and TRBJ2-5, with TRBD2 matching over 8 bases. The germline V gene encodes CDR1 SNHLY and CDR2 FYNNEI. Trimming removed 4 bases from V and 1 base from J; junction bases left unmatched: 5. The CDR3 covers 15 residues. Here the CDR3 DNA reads TGTGCCAGCAGTGCCACACTAGCGGCCCAAGAGACCCAGTACTTC. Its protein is CASSATLAAQETQYF.

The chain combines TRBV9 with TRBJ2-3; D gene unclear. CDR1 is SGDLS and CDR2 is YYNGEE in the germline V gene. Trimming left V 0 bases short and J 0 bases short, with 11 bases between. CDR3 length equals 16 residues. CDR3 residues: CASSVASQTSTDTQYF. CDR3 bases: TGTGCCAGCAGCGTAGCTTCCCAGACTAGCACAGATACGCAGTATTTT.

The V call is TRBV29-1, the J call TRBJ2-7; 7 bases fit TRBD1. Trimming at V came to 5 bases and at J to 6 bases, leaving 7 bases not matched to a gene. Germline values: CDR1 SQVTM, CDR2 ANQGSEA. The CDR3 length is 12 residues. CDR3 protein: CSVIRGLAEQYF. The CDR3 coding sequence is TGCAGCGTTATCAGGGGGTTGGCCGAGCAGTACTTC.

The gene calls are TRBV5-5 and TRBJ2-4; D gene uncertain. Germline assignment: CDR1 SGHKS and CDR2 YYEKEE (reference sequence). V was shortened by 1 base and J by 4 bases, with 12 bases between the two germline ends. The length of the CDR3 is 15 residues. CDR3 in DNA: TGTGCCAGCAGCTTGACGGGTCAGCTGAAAAACATTCAGTACTTC. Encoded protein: CASSLTGQLKNIQYF.

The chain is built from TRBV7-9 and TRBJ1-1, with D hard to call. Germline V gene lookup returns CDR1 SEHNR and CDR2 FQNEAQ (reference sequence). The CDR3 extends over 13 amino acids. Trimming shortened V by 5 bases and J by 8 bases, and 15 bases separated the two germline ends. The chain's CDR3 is CASSLEAPTEAFF. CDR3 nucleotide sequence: TGTGCCAGCAGCCTAGAAGCCCCTACCGAAGCTTTCTTT.

The chain's CDR3 is CASSRRRQGEGDEQFF. The CDR3 region has the DNA TGTGCCAGCTCGAGAAGGAGACAGGGTGAAGGGGATGAGCAGTTCTTC. V gene TRBV18 combines with J gene TRBJ2-1; 7 bases are shared with TRBD1. The CDR3 length is 16 residues. In germline, CDR1 is KGHSH, CDR2 LQKENI. V shed 6 bases and J 8 bases; nucleotides not matched to a gene: 16.

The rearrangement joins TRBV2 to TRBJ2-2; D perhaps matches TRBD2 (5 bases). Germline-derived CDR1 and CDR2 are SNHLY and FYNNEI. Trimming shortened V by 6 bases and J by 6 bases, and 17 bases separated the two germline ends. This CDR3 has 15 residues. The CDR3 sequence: CASSEITLGAGELFF. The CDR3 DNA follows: TGTGCCAGCAGCGAAATCACCCTCGGGGCCGGGGAGCTGTTTTTT. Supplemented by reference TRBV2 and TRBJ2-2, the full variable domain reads EPEVTQTPSHQVTQMGQEVILRCVPISNHLYFYWYRQILGQKVEFLVSFYNNEISEKSEIFDDQFSVERPDGSNFTLKIRSTKLEDSAMYFCASSEITLGAGELFFGEGSRLTVL.

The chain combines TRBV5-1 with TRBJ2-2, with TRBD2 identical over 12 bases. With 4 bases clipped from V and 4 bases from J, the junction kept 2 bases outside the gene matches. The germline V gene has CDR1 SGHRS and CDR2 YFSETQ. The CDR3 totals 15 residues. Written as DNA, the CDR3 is TGCGCCAGCAGCCGGACTAGCGGGATCACCGGGGAGCTGTTTTTT. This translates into CASSRTSGITGELFF.

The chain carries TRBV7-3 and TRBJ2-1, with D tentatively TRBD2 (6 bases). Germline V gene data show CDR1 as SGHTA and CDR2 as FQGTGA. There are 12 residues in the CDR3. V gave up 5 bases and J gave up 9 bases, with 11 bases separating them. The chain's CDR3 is CASSPRAGEQFF. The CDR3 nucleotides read TGTGCCAGCAGCCCTCGAGCGGGTGAGCAGTTCTTC.

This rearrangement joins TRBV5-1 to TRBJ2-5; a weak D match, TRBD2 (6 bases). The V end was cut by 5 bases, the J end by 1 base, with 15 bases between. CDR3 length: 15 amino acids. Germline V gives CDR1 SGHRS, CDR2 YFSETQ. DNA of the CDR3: TGCGCCAGCAGAGAGGGACTTCCACCCCAAGAGACCCAGTACTTC. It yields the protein CASREGLPPQETQYF.

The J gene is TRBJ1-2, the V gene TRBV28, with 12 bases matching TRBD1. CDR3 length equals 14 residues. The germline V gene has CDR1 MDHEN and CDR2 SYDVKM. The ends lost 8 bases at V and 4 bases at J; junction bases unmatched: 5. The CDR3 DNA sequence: TGTGCCAGCTGGGACAGGGGGCGAACCTATGGCTACACCTTC. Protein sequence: CASWDRGRTYGYTF.

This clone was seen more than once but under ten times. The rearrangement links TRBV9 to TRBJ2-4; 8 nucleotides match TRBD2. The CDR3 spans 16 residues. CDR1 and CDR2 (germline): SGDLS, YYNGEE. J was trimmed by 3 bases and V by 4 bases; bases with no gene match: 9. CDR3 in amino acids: CASSPQPAGGKNIQYF. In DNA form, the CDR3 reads TGTGCCAGCAGCCCACAACCGGCGGGGGGCAAAAACATTCAGTACTTC.

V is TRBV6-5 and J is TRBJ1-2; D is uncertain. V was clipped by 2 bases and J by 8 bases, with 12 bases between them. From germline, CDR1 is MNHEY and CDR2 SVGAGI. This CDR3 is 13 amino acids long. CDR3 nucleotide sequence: TGTGCCAGCAGTTACACCGGGGTAGGGGGCTACACCTTC. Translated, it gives CASSYTGVGGYTF.

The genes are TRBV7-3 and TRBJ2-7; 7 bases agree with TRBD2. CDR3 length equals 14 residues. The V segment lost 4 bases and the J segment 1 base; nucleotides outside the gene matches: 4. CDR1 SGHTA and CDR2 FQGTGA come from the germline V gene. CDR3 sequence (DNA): TGTGCCAGCAGCTACAGCGGGACGTCCTACGAGCAGTACTTC. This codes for CASSYSGTSYEQYF.

The CDR3 protein is CASSPGGARGNTIYF. CDR3 DNA: TGTGCCAGCAGCCCTGGGGGGGCGCGAGGAAACACCATATATTTT. The chain combines TRBV9 with TRBJ1-3, with TRBD1 as a possible D gene (6 bases). The V gene's germline CDR1 is SGDLS and CDR2 YYNGEE. The CDR3 has 15 residues. V was trimmed by 4 bases and J by 4 bases, leaving 15 bases between them.

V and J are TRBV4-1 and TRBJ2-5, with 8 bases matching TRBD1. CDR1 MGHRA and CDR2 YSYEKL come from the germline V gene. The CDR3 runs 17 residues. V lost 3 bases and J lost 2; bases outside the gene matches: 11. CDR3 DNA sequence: TGCGCCAGCAGCCAGACTCGGACAGGGTTGATGCAAGAGACCCAGTACTTC. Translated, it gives CASSQTRTGLMQETQYF.

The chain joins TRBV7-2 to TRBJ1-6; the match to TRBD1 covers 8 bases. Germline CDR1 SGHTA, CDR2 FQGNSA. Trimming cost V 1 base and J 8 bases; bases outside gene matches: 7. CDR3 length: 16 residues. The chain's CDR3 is CASSLGGTGFDSPLHF. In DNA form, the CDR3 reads TGTGCCAGCAGCTTAGGTGGGACAGGCTTTGATTCACCCCTCCACTTT.

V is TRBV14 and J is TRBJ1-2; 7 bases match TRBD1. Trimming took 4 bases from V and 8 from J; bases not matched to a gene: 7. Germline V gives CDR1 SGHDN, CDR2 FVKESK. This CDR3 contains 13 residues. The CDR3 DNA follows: TGTGCCAGCAGCCCCGACAGGGCGTGGGGCTACACCTTC. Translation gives CASSPDRAWGYTF.

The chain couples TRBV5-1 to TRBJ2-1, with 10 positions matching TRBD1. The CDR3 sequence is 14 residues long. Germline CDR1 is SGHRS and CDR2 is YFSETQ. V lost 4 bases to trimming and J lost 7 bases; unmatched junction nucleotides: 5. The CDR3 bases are TGCGCCAGCAGCATGGGACAGGGGTTTAATGAGCAGTTCTTC. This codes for CASSMGQGFNEQFF.